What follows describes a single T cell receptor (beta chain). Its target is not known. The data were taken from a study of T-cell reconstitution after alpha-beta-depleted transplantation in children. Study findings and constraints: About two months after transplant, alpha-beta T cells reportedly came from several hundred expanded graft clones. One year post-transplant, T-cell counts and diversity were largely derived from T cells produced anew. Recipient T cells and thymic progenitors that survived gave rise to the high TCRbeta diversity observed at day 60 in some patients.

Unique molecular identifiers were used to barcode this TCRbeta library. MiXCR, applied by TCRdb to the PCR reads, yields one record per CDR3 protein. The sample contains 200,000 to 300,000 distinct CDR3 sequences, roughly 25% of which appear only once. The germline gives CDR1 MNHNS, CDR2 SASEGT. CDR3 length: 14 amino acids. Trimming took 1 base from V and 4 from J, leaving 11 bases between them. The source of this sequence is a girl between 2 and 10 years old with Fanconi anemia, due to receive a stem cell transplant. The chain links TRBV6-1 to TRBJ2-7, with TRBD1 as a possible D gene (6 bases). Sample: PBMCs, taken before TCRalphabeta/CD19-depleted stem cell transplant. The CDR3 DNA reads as TGTGCCAGCAGTGAAGGTGGGGGCCCATACGAGCAGTACTTC. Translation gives CASSEGGGPYEQYF.